The 27 T cell receptor beta chains in this list originate from one sample, sequenced in a study of blood T cell repertoires in COVID-19. This table comes from immunoSEQ multiplex PCR, and its TCRdb copy is limited to in-frame clones, with some not included. This sample yields around 220,000 clones, of which 84% are seen a single time; about 20% belongs to the top ten. Sequencing was done on a sample of peripheral blood. The receptors derive from a man in his thirties or forties with active or convalescent COVID-19.

J is TRBJ2-7 and V is TRBV18; possible D gene TRBD1, 6 bases. CDR3 length equals 15 residues. V was shortened by 0 bases and J by 2 bases, with 11 bases between the two germline ends. Germline CDR1 and CDR2: KGHSH and LQKENI. In DNA, the CDR3 is TGTGCCAGCTCACCACCTAGTCAGGGGCCCTACGAGCAGTACTTC. Amino acid sequence: CASSPPSQGPYEQYF.

Here the CDR3 DNA reads TGTGCCAGTAGGTCCTGGGACACCTACGAGCAGTACTTC. This gives the protein CASRSWDTYEQYF. The V call is TRBV19, the J call TRBJ2-7, with D tentatively TRBD1 (6 bases). Trimming took off 6 bases at V and 2 bases at J, with 11 bases between the two ends. This CDR3 is 13 amino acids long. Germline V gives CDR1 LNHDA, CDR2 SQIVND (reference sequence).

There are a few counts of this clone. The rearrangement uses TRBV5-6 and TRBJ1-2, with 7 bases lining up with TRBD1. The CDR3 is made up of 14 amino acids. J gave up 2 bases and V 2 bases, and 3 bases lay outside the gene matches. The germline CDR1 and CDR2 sequences are SGHDT and YYEEEE. CDR3 nucleotide sequence: TGTGCCAGCAGCTTCGGCAGGGGGAACTATGGCTACACCTTC. Its protein is CASSFGRGNYGYTF.

The V call is TRBV3-1 (or the pseudogene TRBV3-2), the J call TRBJ2-1; D remains unclear. The CDR3 spans 12 residues. The ends were cut back, 4 bases at V and 4 bases at J, with 5 bases in the middle. Germline CDR1 reads LGHDT; CDR2 reads YNNKEL (reference sequence). CDR3 DNA sequence: TGTGCCAGCAGCCCGAGATACAATGAGCAGTTCTTC. This sequence encodes CASSPRYNEQFF.

The V call is TRBV28, the J call TRBJ2-3, with D unclear. Germline V gene lookup returns CDR1 MDHEN and CDR2 SYDVKM. The CDR3 contains 14 residues. The V end lost 5 bases, the J end lost 0 bases, and 9 bases lay between the germline ends. CDR3 protein: CASSLITSTDTQYF. CDR3 nucleotide sequence: TGTGCCAGCAGTCTGATAACTAGCACAGATACGCAGTATTTT.

This chain links TRBV29-1 with TRBJ1-5, with 8 bases identical to TRBD1. Unmatched junction bases numbered 16, after V lost 6 bases and J lost 6 bases. The germline CDR1 and CDR2 sequences are SQVTM and ANQGSEA. This CDR3 has 16 amino acids. The CDR3 sequence is CSVSNWTGRMGQPQHF. The CDR3 region has the DNA TGCAGCGTCTCTAATTGGACAGGGAGGATGGGTCAGCCCCAGCATTTT.

This rearrangement joins TRBV15 to TRBJ2-3, with 7 bases aligning to TRBD1. Germline CDR1 and CDR2: LNHNV and YYDKDF (reference sequence). The CDR3 consists of 15 residues. V dropped 4 bases and J dropped 4; count of bases not matched to a gene: 8. CDR3: CATSTRGLGADTQYF. In nucleotides, the CDR3 is TGTGCCACCAGCACTAGGGGGCTAGGGGCAGATACGCAGTATTTT.

The J gene is TRBJ2-1, the V gene TRBV7-9, with 7 bases matching TRBD2. This CDR3 comprises 15 residues. The germline V gene has CDR1 SEHNR and CDR2 FQNEAQ (reference sequence). The trim removed 4 bases at V and 3 bases at J, leaving 6 bases unmatched. CDR3 DNA: TGTGCCAGCAGCTCTGCCGGCGGGGGCTACAATGAGCAGTTCTTC. This encodes CASSSAGGGYNEQFF. The full variable domain, rest sourced from reference TRBV7-9 and TRBJ2-1, is DTGVSQNPRHKITKRGQNVTFRCDPISEHNRLYWYRQTLGQGPEFLTYFQNEAQLEKSRLLSDRFSAERPKGSFSTLEIQRTEQGDSAMYLCASSSAGGGYNEQFFGPGTRLTVL.

V and J are TRBV24-1 and TRBJ1-1; possible D gene TRBD1, 5 bases. This CDR3 comprises 12 residues. The V end lost 4 bases, the J end lost 10 bases, and 12 bases lay between the germline ends. Germline CDR1 is KGHDR and CDR2 is SFDVKD. Written as DNA, the CDR3 is TGTGCCACCAGTGACCCAGGGTTCCCAGCTTTCTTT. Residues: CATSDPGFPAFF.

This sequence joins TRBV24-1 and TRBJ2-3, with a possible D match to TRBD1 (6 bases). This CDR3 is 16 amino acids long. V was cut by 4 bases and J by 0 bases, with 13 bases left in between. Germline V gives CDR1 KGHDR, CDR2 SFDVKD. The CDR3 DNA sequence: TGTGCCACCAGTGACCCCGGGACATCTAGCACAGATACGCAGTATTTT. It translates to CATSDPGTSSTDTQYF.

V and J are TRBV25-1 and TRBJ1-6, with 9 nucleotides matching TRBD1. The germline V gene encodes CDR1 MGHDK and CDR2 SYGVNS. The V gene end was trimmed by 4 bases and the J gene end by 4 bases; junction bases not matched to a gene: 5. This CDR3 spans 16 amino acids. The CDR3 sequence is CASSARTGAYNSPLHF. The CDR3 DNA reads as TGTGCCAGCAGTGCCCGGACAGGGGCTTATAATTCACCCCTCCACTTT.

The chain joins TRBV5-4 to TRBJ1-3, with 8 bases lining up with TRBD1. The CDR3 extends over 16 amino acids. With V trimmed by 4 bases and J by 1 base, 7 bases remained unmatched. The germline V gene has CDR1 SGHNT and CDR2 YYREEE (reference sequence). The CDR3 is CASSPRTGSSGNTIYF. CDR3 DNA: TGTGCCAGCAGCCCCAGGACAGGGAGTTCTGGAAACACCATATATTTT. The entire variable domain, with the rest obtained from reference TRBV5-4 and TRBJ1-3, is as follows: ETGVTQSPTHLIKTRGQQVTLRCSSQSGHNTVSWYQQALGQGPQFIFQYYREEENGRGNFPPRFSGLQFPNYSSELNVNALELDDSALYLCASSPRTGSSGNTIYFGEGSWLTVV.

The V gene is TRBV4-1, the J gene TRBJ2-5; 7 positions agree with TRBD2. Per the germline V gene, CDR1 is MGHRA and CDR2 is YSYEKL. CDR3 length equals 15 residues. The V segment lost 0 bases and the J segment 1 base; nucleotides outside the gene matches: 2. The CDR3 DNA sequence: TGCGCCAGCAGCCAAGAGGCGGGAGCCCAAGAGACCCAGTACTTC. This gives the protein CASSQEAGAQETQYF.

CDR3 residues: CASSLESGSAYEQYF. The CDR3 DNA reads TGTGCCAGCAGCTTAGAGAGCGGGAGTGCCTACGAGCAGTACTTC. This rearrangement joins TRBV7-3 to TRBJ2-7; 8 nucleotides align to TRBD2. CDR3 length equals 15 residues. Trimming took 2 bases from V and 2 from J; bases not matched to a gene: 5. In germline, CDR1 is SGHTA, CDR2 FQGTGA.

V gene TRBV5-1 combines with J gene TRBJ2-3, with a tentative D call TRBD2 (5 bases). This CDR3 contains 17 residues. V shed 5 bases and J shed 1 base, with 20 bases lying between them. The V gene's germline CDR1 is SGHRS and CDR2 YFSETQ. DNA for the CDR3: TGCGCCAGCAGTCAACGGGGTGACCAGCGGCGCACAGATACGCAGTATTTT. It yields the protein CASSQRGDQRRTDTQYF.

This chain connects TRBV7-2 to TRBJ1-1; a possible D gene is TRBD1 (6 bases). Trimming removed 5 bases at V and 0 bases at J, with 13 bases between. Germline CDR1 is SGHTA and CDR2 is FQGNSA. The CDR3 totals 15 residues. The CDR3 DNA follows: TGTGCCAGCAGCGCACCCGGACAGTTGAACACTGAAGCTTTCTTT. Translating gives CASSAPGQLNTEAFF.

The rearrangement uses TRBV13 and TRBJ2-1, with 8 bases identical to TRBD1. V shed 5 bases, J shed 4 bases, and the junction held 4 bases outside the gene matches. CDR1 and CDR2 (germline): PRHDT, FYEKMQ (reference sequence). The CDR3 runs to 14 residues. This CDR3 reads CASSPRTGYNEQFF. CDR3 DNA sequence: TGTGCCAGCAGCCCCCGGACAGGGTACAATGAGCAGTTCTTC.

The CDR3 region has the DNA TGTGCCAGCAGCCCCCGCCGGGGTAGCGGGGGGCGGGAAGAGACCCAGTACTTC. Amino acid sequence: CASSPRRGSGGREETQYF. V usage is TRBV11-2 and J usage is TRBJ2-5, with TRBD2 identical over 10 bases. Germline V lookup: CDR1 SGHAT, CDR2 FQNNGV. The CDR3 length is 18 residues. The trim removed 5 bases at V and 3 bases at J, leaving 15 bases unmatched.

V gene TRBV29-1 combines with J gene TRBJ1-2; possible D gene TRBD1, 5 bases. The germline V gene encodes CDR1 SQVTM and CDR2 ANQGSEA. The CDR3 contains 13 residues. The germline V and J ends were trimmed by 6 bases and 4 bases, with 15 bases remaining between them. DNA for the CDR3: TGCAGCGTCTCTACAACAGGCTCCTATGGCTACACCTTC. It encodes CSVSTTGSYGYTF.

This chain uses TRBV3-1 (or the pseudogene TRBV3-2) with TRBJ1-6, with no clear D. CDR1 is LGHDT and CDR2 is YNNKEL in the germline V gene (reference sequence). V lost 4 bases and J lost 14, with 9 bases in between. The CDR3 is 11 amino acids. CDR3: CASSRGFALHF. The CDR3 DNA sequence: TGTGCCAGCAGCCGCGGCTTCGCCCTCCACTTT.

The count of this clone is one. The chain carries TRBV5-1 and TRBJ2-7, with TRBD2 matching 8 bases. The CDR3 contains 14 residues. The V segment lost 3 bases and the J segment 3 bases; nucleotides outside the gene matches: 5. Germline CDR1 reads SGHRS; CDR2 reads YFSETQ. The chain's CDR3 is CASSSGTSLYEQYF. CDR3 in DNA: TGCGCCAGCAGCTCGGGGACTAGTCTCTACGAGCAGTACTTC.

The V call is TRBV4-1, the J call TRBJ1-2; D gene unclear. Looked up from germline, CDR1 is MGHRA and CDR2 is YSYEKL. CDR3 length equals 15 residues. With 4 bases removed from V and 0 bases from J, the gap between germline ends came to 12 bases. CDR3 nucleotide sequence: TGCGCCAGCAGCCCTTCGACTGCCTCTAACTATGGCTACACCTTC. Translating it yields CASSPSTASNYGYTF.

The rearrangement joins TRBV2 to TRBJ1-1; TRBD1 aligns across 10 bases. V trimming: 7 bases; J trimming: 7 bases; junction bases outside the gene matches: 9. This CDR3 spans 14 amino acids. Germline values: CDR1 SNHLY, CDR2 FYNNEI. DNA of the CDR3: TGTGCCAGCACTTCGACAGGGGGCGCGGGTGAAGCTTTCTTT. It specifies CASTSTGGAGEAFF.

The chain uses TRBV4-3 and TRBJ1-5, with D possibly TRBD1 on 5 matching bases. This CDR3 has 15 amino acids. V lost 0 bases and J 6 bases, leaving 12 bases between the germline ends. From germline, CDR1 is LGHNA and CDR2 YSLEER. CDR3 sequence (DNA): TGCGCCAGCAGCCAAGATCGGGGGAAGACTCAGCCCCAGCATTTT. It specifies CASSQDRGKTQPQHF.

The DNA for the CDR3 is TGTGCCAGCAGCCAAGAGAGCGGGTTTCAAGAAAAACTGTTTTTT. Protein product: CASSQESGFQEKLFF. The chain combines TRBV4-2 with TRBJ1-4; unclear D gene. The CDR3 has 15 residues. Trimming left V 0 bases short and J 8 bases short, with 13 bases between. Per germline, CDR1 LGHNA and CDR2 YNFKEQ.

The rearrangement joins TRBV18 to TRBJ1-1; D is possibly TRBD1 (5 bases). The ends were cut back, 2 bases at V and 1 base at J, with 5 bases in the middle. The CDR3 length is 13 residues. Germline CDR1 is KGHSH and CDR2 is LQKENI. The CDR3 coding sequence is TGTGCCAGCTCACCAACAGGGAACACTGAAGCTTTCTTT. Protein: CASSPTGNTEAFF.

This rearrangement joins TRBV19 to TRBJ1-1, with D possibly TRBD1 on 6 matching bases. This CDR3 comprises 12 residues. In germline, CDR1 is LNHDA, CDR2 SQIVND (reference sequence). V lost 6 bases and J 4 bases, leaving 9 bases between the germline ends. CDR3 sequence: CASRTGFTEAFF. CDR3 DNA sequence: TGTGCCAGTAGAACAGGGTTCACTGAAGCTTTCTTT.